Sequencing of this T cell receptor (beta chain) was carried out in a study of shared clonotypes between healthy human individuals. Study-wide results and caveats: Sequencing depth was expected to influence donor clonotype sharing. Some clonotypes were shared by all four sorted-subset donors, while others were not shared. The non-shared ones had lower generation probabilities than the shared ones. A generally larger estimated richness was seen in naive subsets than in memory subsets.

Naive CD8 cells comprised CD45RO-negative, CCR7-positively selected cells, excluding terminally differentiated effector memory CD45RA+ cells. Per the original methods: Filtering was not the same, since immunoSEQ gave junction-only sequences without quality scores. Some clones are missing from TCRdb's copy, which holds only in-frame ones; the method was immunoSEQ multiplex PCR. The V and J calls and clone size were taken over from that table, and D and trimming were inferred from the DNA. The sample records about 590,000 clones, around 95% being singletons. As for this clone: Its antigen is undetermined.

The origin of this receptor is a woman aged 25 to 39 in good health. Sample: naive CD8+ T cells sorted from blood.

For the CDR3, the DNA is TGTGCCAGCAACGGTTTGACGATGGATGAGCAGTTCTTC. Amino acids: CASNGLTMDEQFF. V is TRBV28 and J is TRBJ2-1; D uncertain. The CDR3 extends over 13 amino acids. V was cut by 7 bases and J by 8 bases, with 15 bases left in between. Germline V gene data show CDR1 as MDHEN and CDR2 as SYDVKM.